The sequence of this TCR beta chain was determined in a study of tumor and adjacent non-tumor tissue in lung cancer. A modified ARM-PCR protocol with three rounds of nested PCR amplified TCRbeta. Using its own MiXCR run on the multiplex PCR reads, TCRdb lists one record per CDR3 protein. The sample gives tens of thousands of distinct CDR3 sequences, 72% of which show up once; roughly a tenth is in the top ten. Study findings and constraints: Tumor repertoires had a smaller top 100 clone share than normal lung.

RNA was extracted from bulk tissue without any cell sorting. Germline loops: CDR1 LNHDA, CDR2 SQIVND (reference sequence). 13 amino acids form the CDR3, both terminal residues included. As for this clonotype: Its antigen is currently unknown. Likely a read error: the CDR3 ends without its conserved phenylalanine or tryptophan. The DNA is left out, because the CDR3 cannot be placed on it with certainty; the CDR3 is given as TCRdb lists it.

Sequencing was performed on lung tumor tissue. The rearrangement links TRBV19 to TRBJ2-3; TRBD2 is taken as the D call from the table, unchecked against the DNA. The sequence was collected from a woman aged 40 to 49 with non-small cell lung cancer. The CDR3 reads CASSVALTDTHYL.